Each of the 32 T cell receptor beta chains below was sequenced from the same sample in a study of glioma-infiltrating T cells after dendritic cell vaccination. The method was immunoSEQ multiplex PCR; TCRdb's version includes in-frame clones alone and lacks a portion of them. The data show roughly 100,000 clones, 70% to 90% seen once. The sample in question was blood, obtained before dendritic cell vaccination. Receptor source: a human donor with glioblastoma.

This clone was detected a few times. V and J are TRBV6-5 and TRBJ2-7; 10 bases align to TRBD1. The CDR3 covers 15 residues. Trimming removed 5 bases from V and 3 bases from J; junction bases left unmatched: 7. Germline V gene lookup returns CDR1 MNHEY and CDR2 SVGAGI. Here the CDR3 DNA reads TGTGCCAGCAGTAAGGACAGGGGGGGAGTCTACGAGCAGTACTTC. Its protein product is CASSKDRGGVYEQYF.

The DNA of the CDR3 is TGTGCCAGCGTCAAAGCTTTCTTT. It codes for CASVKAFF. The V and J genes are TRBV2 and TRBJ1-1; D remains unclear. Germline V CDR1 and CDR2: SNHLY, FYNNEI. The length of the CDR3 is 8 residues. With 8 bases removed from V and 9 bases from J, the gap between germline ends came to 4 bases.

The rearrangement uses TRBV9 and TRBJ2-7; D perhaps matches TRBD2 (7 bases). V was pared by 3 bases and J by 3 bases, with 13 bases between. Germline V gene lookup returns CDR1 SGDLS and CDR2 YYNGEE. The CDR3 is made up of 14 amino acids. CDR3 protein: CASSERGGNYEQYF. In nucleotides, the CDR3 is TGTGCCAGCAGCGAAAGGGGGGGAAACTACGAGCAGTACTTC.

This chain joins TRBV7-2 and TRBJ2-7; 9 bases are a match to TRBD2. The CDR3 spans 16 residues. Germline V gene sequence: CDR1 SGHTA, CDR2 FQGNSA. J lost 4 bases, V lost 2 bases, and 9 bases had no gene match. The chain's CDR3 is CASSLSGGREGYEQYF. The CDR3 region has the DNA TGTGCCAGCAGCTTATCCGGGGGGCGGGAGGGTTACGAGCAGTACTTC.

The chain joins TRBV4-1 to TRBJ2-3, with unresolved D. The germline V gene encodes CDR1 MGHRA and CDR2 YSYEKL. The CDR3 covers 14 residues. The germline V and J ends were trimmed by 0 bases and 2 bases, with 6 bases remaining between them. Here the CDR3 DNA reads TGCGCCAGCAGCCAAGATAGTCTCACAGATACGCAGTATTTT. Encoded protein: CASSQDSLTDTQYF.

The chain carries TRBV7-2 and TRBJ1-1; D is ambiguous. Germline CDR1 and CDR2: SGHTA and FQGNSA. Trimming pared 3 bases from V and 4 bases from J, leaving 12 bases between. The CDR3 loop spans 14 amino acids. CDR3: CASSLGFSGTEAFF. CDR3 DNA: TGTGCCAGCAGCTTGGGCTTTAGTGGCACTGAAGCTTTCTTT. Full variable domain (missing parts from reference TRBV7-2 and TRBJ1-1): GAGVSQSPSNKVTEKGKDVELRCDPISGHTALYWYRQSLGQGLEFLIYFQGNSAPDKSGLPSDRFSAERTGGSVSTLTIQRTQQEDSAVYLCASSLGFSGTEAFFGQGTRLTVV.

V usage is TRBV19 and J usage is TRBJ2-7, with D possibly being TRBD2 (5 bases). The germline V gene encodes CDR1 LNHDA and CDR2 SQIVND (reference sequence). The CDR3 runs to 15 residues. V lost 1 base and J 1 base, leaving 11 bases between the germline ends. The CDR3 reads CASSIADWASYEQYF. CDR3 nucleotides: TGTGCCAGTAGTATAGCGGACTGGGCGTCCTACGAGCAGTACTTC.

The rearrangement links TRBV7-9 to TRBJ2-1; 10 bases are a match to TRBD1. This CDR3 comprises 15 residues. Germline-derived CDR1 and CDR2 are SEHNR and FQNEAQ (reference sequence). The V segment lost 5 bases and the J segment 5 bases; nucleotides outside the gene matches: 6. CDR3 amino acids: CASSPWGTGDNEQFF. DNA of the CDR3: TGTGCCAGCAGCCCCTGGGGGACAGGGGACAATGAGCAGTTCTTC.

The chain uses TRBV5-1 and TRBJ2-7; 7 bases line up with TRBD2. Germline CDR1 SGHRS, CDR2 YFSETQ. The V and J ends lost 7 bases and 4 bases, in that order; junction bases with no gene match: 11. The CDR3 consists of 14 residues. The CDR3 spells CASSGERDSYEQYF. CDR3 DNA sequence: TGCGCCAGCTCCGGGGAGCGGGACTCTTACGAGCAGTACTTC.

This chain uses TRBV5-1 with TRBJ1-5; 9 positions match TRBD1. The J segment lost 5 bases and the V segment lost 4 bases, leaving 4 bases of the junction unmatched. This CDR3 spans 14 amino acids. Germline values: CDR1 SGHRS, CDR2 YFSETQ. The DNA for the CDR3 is TGCGCCAGCAGCAAGGGACAGGGAGATCAGCCCCAGCATTTT. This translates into CASSKGQGDQPQHF.

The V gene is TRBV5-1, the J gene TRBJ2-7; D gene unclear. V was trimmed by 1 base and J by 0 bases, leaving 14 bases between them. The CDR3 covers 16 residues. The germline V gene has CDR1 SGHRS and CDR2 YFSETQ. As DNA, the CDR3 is TGCGCCAGCAGCTTGTTGGGCGTTTCGAGCTCCTACGAGCAGTACTTC. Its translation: CASSLLGVSSSYEQYF.

The chain's CDR3 is CASRTPGSEAFF. In DNA, the CDR3 is TGTGCCAGCAGGACCCCGGGGTCTGAAGCTTTCTTT. The chain links TRBV6-5 to TRBJ1-1; D is uncertain. The CDR3 loop spans 12 amino acids. V was pared by 6 bases and J by 6 bases, with 11 bases between. Germline V gives CDR1 MNHEY, CDR2 SVGAGI.

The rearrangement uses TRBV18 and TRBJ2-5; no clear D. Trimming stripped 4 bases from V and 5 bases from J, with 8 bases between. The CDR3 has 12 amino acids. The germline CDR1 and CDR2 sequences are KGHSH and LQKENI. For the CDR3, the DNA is TGTGCCAGCTCACTCACTTGGGAGACCCAGTACTTC. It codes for CASSLTWETQYF. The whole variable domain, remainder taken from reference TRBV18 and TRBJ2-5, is NAGVMQNPRHLVRRRGQEARLRCSPMKGHSHVYWYRQLPEEGLKFMVYLQKENIIDESGMPKERFSAEFPKEGPSILRIQQVVRGDSAAYFCASSLTWETQYFGPGTRLLVL.

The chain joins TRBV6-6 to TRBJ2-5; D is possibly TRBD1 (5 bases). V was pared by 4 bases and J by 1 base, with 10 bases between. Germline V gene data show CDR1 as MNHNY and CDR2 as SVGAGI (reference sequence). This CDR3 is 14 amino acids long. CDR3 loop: CASSWAQAQETQYF. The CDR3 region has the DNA TGTGCCAGCAGTTGGGCACAGGCCCAAGAGACCCAGTACTTC.

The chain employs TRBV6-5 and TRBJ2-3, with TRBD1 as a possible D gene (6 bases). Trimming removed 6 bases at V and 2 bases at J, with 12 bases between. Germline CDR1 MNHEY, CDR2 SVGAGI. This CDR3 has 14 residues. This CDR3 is CASSNGDNTDTQYF. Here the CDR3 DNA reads TGTGCCAGCAGCAATGGGGACAACACAGATACGCAGTATTTT.

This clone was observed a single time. The CDR3 reads CASSRRNGELFF. The CDR3 bases are TGTGCCAGTTCAAGGAGGAATGGGGAGCTGTTTTTT. The chain couples TRBV19 to TRBJ2-2; D is perhaps TRBD2 (5 bases). V was cut by 8 bases and J by 8 bases, with 12 bases left in between. Germline values: CDR1 LNHDA, CDR2 SQIVND (reference sequence). This CDR3 spans 12 amino acids.

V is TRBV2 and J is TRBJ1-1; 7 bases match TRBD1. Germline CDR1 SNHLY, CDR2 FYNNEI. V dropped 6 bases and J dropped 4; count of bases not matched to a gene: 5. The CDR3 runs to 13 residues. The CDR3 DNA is TGTGCCAGCAGCGCCTGGACAGGCACTGAAGCTTTCTTT. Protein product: CASSAWTGTEAFF. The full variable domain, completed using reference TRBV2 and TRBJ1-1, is EPEVTQTPSHQVTQMGQEVILRCVPISNHLYFYWYRQILGQKVEFLVSFYNNEISEKSEIFDDQFSVERPDGSNFTLKIRSTKLEDSAMYFCASSAWTGTEAFFGQGTRLTVV.

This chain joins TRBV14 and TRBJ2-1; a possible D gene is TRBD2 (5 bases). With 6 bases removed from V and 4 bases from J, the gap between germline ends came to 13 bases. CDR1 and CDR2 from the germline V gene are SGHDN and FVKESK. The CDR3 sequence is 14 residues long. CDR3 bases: TGTGCCAGCAGTCCTAGCCTTTCTTACAATGAGCAGTTCTTC. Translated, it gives CASSPSLSYNEQFF.

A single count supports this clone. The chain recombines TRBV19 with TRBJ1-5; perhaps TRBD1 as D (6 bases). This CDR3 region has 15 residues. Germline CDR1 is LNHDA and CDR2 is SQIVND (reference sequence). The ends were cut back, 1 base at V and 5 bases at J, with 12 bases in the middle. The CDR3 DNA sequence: TGTGCCAGTAGTATAGTGGGACATCCCCATCAGCCCCAGCATTTT. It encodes CASSIVGHPHQPQHF.

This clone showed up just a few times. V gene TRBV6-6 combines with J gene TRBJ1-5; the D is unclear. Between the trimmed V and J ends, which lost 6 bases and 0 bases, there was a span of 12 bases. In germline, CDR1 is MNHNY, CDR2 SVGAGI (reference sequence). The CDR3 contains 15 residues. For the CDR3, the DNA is TGTGCCAGCAGGTTAACGGACTATAGCAATCAGCCCCAGCATTTT. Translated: CASRLTDYSNQPQHF.

This CDR3 is CASSFPRGPNYGYTF. The CDR3 DNA reads TGTGCCAGCAGCTTCCCGCGGGGCCCTAACTATGGCTACACCTTC. The rearrangement joins TRBV5-6 to TRBJ1-2; D perhaps matches TRBD1 (5 bases). This CDR3 comprises 15 residues. V lost 2 bases and J lost 0, with 11 bases in between. Germline-derived CDR1 and CDR2 are SGHDT and YYEEEE.

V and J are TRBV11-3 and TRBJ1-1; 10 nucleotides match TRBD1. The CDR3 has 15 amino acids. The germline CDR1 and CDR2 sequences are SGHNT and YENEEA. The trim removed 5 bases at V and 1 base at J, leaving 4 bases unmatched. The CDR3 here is CASSAGQGENTEAFF. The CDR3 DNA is TGTGCCAGCAGCGCCGGACAGGGGGAGAACACTGAAGCTTTCTTT.

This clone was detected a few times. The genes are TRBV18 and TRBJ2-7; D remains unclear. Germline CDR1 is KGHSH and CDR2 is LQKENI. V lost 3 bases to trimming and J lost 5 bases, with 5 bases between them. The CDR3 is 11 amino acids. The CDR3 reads CASSPKHEQYF. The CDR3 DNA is TGTGCCAGCTCACCGAAGCACGAGCAGTACTTC. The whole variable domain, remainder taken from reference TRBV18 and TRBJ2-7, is NAGVMQNPRHLVRRRGQEARLRCSPMKGHSHVYWYRQLPEEGLKFMVYLQKENIIDESGMPKERFSAEFPKEGPSILRIQQVVRGDSAAYFCASSPKHEQYFGPGTRLTVT.

CDR3 sequence: CASSMDRATGELFF. The DNA for the CDR3 is TGTGCCAGCAGCATGGACAGGGCCACCGGGGAGCTGTTTTTT. V is TRBV11-2 and J is TRBJ2-2; 8 bases agree with TRBD1. J was trimmed by 4 bases and V by 5 bases; bases with no gene match: 3. Germline lookup yields CDR1 SGHAT and CDR2 FQNNGV. The CDR3 has 14 residues.

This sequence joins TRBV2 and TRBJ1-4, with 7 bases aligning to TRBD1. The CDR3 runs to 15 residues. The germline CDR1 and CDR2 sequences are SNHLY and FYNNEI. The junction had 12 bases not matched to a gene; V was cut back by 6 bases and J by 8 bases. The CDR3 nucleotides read TGTGCCAGCAGACCAACGACAGGGCGGGACGAAAAACTGTTTTTT. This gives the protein CASRPTTGRDEKLFF. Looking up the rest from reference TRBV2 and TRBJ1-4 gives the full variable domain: EPEVTQTPSHQVTQMGQEVILRCVPISNHLYFYWYRQILGQKVEFLVSFYNNEISEKSEIFDDQFSVERPDGSNFTLKIRSTKLEDSAMYFCASRPTTGRDEKLFFGSGTQLSVL.

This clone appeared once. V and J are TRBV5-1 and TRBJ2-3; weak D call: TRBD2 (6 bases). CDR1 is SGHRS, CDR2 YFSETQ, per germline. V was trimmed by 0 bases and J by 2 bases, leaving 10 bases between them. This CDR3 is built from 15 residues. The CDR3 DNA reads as TGCGCCAGCAGCTTGGCCGGGACTGACACAGATACGCAGTATTTT. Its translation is CASSLAGTDTDTQYF.

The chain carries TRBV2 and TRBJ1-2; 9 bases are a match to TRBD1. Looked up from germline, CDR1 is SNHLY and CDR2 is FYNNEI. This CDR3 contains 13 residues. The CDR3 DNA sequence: TGTACATCAACCGGGACAGGGATTTCTGGCTACACCTTC. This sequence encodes CTSTGTGISGYTF.

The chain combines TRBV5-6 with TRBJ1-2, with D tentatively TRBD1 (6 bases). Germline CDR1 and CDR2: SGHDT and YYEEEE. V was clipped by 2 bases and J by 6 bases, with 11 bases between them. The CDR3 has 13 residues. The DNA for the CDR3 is TGTGCCAGCAGCTTTACAGGGTTGGATGGCTACACCTTC. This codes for CASSFTGLDGYTF.

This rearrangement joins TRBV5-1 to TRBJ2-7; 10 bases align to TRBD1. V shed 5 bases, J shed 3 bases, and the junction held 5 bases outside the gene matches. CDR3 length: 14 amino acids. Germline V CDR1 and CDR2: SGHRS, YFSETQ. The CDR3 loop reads CASRIDRGRYEQYF. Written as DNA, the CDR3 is TGCGCCAGCAGGATCGACAGGGGGCGCTACGAGCAGTACTTC.

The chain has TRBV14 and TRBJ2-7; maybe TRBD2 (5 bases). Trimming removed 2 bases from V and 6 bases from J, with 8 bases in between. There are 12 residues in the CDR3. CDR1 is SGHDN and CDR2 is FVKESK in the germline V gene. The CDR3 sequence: CASSQIGLEQYF. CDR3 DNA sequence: TGTGCCAGCAGCCAAATCGGACTCGAGCAGTACTTC. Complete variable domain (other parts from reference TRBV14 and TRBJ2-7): EAGVTQFPSHSVIEKGQTVTLRCDPISGHDNLYWYRRVMGKEIKFLLHFVKESKQDESGMPNNRFLAERTGGTYSTLKVQPAELEDSGVYFCASSQIGLEQYFGPGTRLTVT.

The CDR3 region is CASSLPEGGETQYF. CDR3 coding DNA: TGTGCCAGCAGCTTGCCTGAGGGCGGAGAGACCCAGTACTTC. The chain employs TRBV7-9 and TRBJ2-5; D perhaps matches TRBD2 (5 bases). Germline CDR1 is SEHNR and CDR2 is FQNEAQ (reference sequence). Trimming left V 3 bases short and J 4 bases short, with 12 bases between. CDR3 size: 14 residues.

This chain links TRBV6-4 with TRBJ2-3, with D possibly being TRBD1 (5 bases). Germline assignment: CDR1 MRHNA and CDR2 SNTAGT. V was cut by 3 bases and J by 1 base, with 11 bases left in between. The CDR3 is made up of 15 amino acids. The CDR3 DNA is TGTGCCAGCAGTGAAGGGCTGGGGCGCACAGATACGCAGTATTTT. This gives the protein CASSEGLGRTDTQYF.